This TCR beta chain appears in the sequencing data of a study of OX40 agonist ivuxolimab in advanced cancers. Study-level information: Hepatocellular carcinoma, melanoma, renal cell or head and neck cancer affected the dose-escalation patients.

Sampling times: baseline, cycle 4 day 1, cycle 7 day 1. Turning to this clone: Its antigen is not known.

Germline V gene sequence: CDR1 SGHTA, CDR2 FQGNSA. The CDR3 runs 14 residues. The V end was cut by 1 base, the J end by 8 bases, with 14 bases between. Sequenced by immunoSEQ multiplex PCR; TCRdb stores in-frame clones only, minus some. The repertoire holds 65,000 to 90,000 clones, with 88% as singletons. Study findings and constraints: Relative to CD4+, CD8+ T cells held more expanded clones on average. The authors did not determine the antigen specificity of the expanded peripheral T cells.

This clonotype was obtained from an adult with an advanced solid tumor such as melanoma, head and neck, liver or kidney cancer. The source material was CD4+ or CD8+ T cells sorted from blood, sampled in a trial of the OX40 agonist ivuxolimab. This chain links TRBV7-2 with TRBJ1-2; D gene uncertain. CDR3 coding DNA: TGTGCCAGCAGCTTAGTCGTGACCGCTGGGGGCTACACCTTC. Its translation is CASSLVVTAGGYTF.